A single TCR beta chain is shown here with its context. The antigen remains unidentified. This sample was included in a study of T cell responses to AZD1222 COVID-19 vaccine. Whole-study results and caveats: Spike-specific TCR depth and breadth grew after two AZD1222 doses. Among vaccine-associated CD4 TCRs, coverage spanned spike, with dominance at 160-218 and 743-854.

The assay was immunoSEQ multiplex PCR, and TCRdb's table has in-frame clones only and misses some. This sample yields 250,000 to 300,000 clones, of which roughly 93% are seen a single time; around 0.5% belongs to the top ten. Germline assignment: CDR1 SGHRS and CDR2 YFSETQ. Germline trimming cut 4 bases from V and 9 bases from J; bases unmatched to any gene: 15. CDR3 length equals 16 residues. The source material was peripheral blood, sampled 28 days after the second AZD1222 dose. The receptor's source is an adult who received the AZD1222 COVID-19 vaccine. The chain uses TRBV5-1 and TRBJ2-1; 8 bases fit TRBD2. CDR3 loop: CASSVDVGLAVSEQFF. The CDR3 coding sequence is TGCGCCAGCAGCGTGGACGTCGGACTAGCCGTCTCTGAGCAGTTCTTC.